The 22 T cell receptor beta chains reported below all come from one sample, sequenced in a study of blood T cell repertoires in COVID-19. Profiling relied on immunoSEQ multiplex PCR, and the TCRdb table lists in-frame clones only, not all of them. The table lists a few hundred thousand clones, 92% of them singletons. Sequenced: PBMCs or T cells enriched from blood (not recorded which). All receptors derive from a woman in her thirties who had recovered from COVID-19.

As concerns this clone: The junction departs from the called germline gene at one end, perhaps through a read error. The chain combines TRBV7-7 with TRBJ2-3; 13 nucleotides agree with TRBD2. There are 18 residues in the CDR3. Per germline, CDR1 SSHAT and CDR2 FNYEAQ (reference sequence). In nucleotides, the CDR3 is TGTGCTAGCAGCTTAGGGTCGACTAGCGGGGGGATCACAGATACGCAGTATTTT. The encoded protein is CASSLGSTSGGITDTQYF.

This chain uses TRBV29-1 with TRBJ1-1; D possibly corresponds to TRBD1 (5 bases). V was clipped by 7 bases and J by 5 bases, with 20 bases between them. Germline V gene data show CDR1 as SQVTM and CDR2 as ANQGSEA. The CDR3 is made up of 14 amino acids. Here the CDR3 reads CSADMGLGGTEAFF. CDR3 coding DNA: TGCAGCGCCGACATGGGGCTCGGGGGGACTGAAGCTTTCTTT.

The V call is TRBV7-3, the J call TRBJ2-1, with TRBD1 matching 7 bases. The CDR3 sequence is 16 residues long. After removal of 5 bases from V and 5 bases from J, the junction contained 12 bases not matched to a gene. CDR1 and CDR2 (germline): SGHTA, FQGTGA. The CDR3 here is CASSAISRGSDNEQFF. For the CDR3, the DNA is TGTGCCAGCAGCGCGATTAGCAGGGGGAGTGACAATGAGCAGTTCTTC.

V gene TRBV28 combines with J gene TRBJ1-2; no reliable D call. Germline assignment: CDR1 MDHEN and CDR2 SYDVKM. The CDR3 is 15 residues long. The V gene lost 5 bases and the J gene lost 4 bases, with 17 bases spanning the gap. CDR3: CASSPRGARGYGYTF. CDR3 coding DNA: TGTGCCAGCAGTCCTCGAGGTGCCCGGGGCTATGGCTACACCTTC.

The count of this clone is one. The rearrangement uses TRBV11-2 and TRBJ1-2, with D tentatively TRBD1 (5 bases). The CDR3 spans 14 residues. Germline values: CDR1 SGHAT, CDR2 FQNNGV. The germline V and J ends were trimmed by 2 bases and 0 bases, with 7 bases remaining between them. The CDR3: CASSLKTANYGYTF. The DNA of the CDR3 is TGTGCCAGCAGCTTAAAGACAGCTAACTATGGCTACACCTTC.

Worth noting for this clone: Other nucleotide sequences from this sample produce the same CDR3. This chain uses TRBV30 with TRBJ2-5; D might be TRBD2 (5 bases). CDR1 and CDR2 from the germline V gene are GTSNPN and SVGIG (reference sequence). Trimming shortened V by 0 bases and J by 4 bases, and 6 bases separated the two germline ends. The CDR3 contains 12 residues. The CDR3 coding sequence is TGTGCCTGGAGTGTCGGAGGAGAGACCCAGTACTTC. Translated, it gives CAWSVGGETQYF.

CDR3 residues: CASSQEKTGGYTF. CDR3 nucleotide sequence: TGCGCCAGCAGCCAGGAGAAGACAGGAGGCTACACCTTC. The V and J genes are TRBV4-3 and TRBJ1-2, with D perhaps TRBD1 (6 bases). V shed 3 bases and J shed 8 bases, with 13 bases lying between them. The CDR3 is 13 amino acids. In germline, CDR1 is LGHNA, CDR2 YSLEER.

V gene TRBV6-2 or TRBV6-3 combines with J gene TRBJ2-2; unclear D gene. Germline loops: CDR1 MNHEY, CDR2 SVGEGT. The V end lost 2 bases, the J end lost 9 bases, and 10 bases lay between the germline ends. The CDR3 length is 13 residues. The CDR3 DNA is TGTGCCAGCAGTTACGGCCGCTGGCGGGAGCTGTTTTTT. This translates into CASSYGRWRELFF.

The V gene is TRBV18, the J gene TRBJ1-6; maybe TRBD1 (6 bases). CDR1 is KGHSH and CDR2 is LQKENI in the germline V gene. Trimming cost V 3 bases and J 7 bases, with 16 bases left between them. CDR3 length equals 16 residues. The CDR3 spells CASSPRQVEENSPLHF. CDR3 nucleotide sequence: TGTGCCAGCTCACCGCGACAGGTCGAAGAGAATTCACCCCTCCACTTT. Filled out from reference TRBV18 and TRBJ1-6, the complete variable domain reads NAGVMQNPRHLVRRRGQEARLRCSPMKGHSHVYWYRQLPEEGLKFMVYLQKENIIDESGMPKERFSAEFPKEGPSILRIQQVVRGDSAAYFCASSPRQVEENSPLHFGNGTRLTVT.

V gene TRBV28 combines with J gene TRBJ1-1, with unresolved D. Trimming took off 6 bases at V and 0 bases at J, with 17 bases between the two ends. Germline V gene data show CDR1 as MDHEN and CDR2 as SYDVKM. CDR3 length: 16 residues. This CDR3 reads CASSYSYLVMNTEAFF. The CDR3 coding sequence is TGTGCCAGCAGCTACTCCTATTTAGTCATGAACACTGAAGCTTTCTTT.

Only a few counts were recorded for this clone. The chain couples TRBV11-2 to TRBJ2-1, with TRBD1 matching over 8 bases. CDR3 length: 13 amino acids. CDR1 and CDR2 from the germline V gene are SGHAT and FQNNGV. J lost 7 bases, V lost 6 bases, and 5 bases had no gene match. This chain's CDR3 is CASSLDRENEQFF. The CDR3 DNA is TGTGCCAGCAGTTTGGACAGGGAAAATGAGCAGTTCTTC.

The CDR3 nucleotides read TGTGCCAGCATAAGGGACAGGGGATATGAAAAACTGTTTTTT. Translating it yields CASIRDRGYEKLFF. V and J are TRBV28 and TRBJ1-4; 10 bases map to TRBD1. Germline V gene lookup returns CDR1 MDHEN and CDR2 SYDVKM. CDR3 length: 14 amino acids. After removal of 7 bases from V and 6 bases from J, the junction contained 5 bases not matched to a gene.

CDR3 sequence reads: CAATGQTLSGSGNTIYF. In DNA, the CDR3 is TGTGCCGCCACGGGACAGACCTTATCAGGCTCTGGAAACACCATATATTTT. This sequence joins TRBV2 and TRBJ1-3; 7 bases match TRBD1. With V trimmed by 11 bases and J by 0 bases, 16 bases remained unmatched. CDR1 is SNHLY and CDR2 is FYNNEI in the germline V gene. The CDR3 totals 17 residues. Together with reference TRBV2 and TRBJ1-3, the CDR3 gives the full variable domain: EPEVTQTPSHQVTQMGQEVILRCVPISNHLYFYWYRQILGQKVEFLVSFYNNEISEKSEIFDDQFSVERPDGSNFTLKIRSTKLEDSAMYFCAATGQTLSGSGNTIYFGEGSWLTVV.

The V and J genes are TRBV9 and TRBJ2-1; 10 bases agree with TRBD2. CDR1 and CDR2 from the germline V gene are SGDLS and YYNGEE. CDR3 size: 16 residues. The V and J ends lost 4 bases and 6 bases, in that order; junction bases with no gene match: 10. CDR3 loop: CASSQTLAGGSNEQFF. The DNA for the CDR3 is TGTGCCAGCAGCCAGACCTTAGCGGGGGGTAGCAATGAGCAGTTCTTC. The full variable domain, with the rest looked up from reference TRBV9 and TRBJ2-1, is DSGVTQTPKHLITATGQRVTLRCSPRSGDLSVYWYQQSLDQGLQFLIQYYNGEERAKGNILERFSAQQFPDLHSELNLSSLELGDSALYFCASSQTLAGGSNEQFFGPGTRLTVL.

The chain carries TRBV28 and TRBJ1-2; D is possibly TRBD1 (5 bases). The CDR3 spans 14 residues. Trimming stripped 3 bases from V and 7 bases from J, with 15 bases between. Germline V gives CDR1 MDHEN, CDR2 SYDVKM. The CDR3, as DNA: TGTGCCAGCAGTTTGGGTTCAGGGCTTATTGGCTACACCTTC. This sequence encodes CASSLGSGLIGYTF.

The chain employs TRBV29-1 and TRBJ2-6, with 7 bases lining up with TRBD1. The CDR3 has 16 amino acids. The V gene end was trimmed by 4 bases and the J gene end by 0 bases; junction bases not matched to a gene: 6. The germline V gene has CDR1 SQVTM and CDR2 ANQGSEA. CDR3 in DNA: TGCAGCGTTGGCAAGGGGGCCTCCTCTGGGGCCAACGTCCTGACTTTC. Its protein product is CSVGKGASSGANVLTF.

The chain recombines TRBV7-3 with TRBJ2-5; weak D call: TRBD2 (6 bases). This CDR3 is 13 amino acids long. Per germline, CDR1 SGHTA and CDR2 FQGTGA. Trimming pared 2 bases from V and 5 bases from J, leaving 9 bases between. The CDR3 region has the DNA TGTGCCAGCAGCTTATTCGGGAGTGAGACCCAGTACTTC. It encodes CASSLFGSETQYF.

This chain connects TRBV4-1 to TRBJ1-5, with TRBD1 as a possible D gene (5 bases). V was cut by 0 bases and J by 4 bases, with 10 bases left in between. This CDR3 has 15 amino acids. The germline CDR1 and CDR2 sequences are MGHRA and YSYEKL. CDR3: CASSQEPGINQPQHF. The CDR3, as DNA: TGCGCCAGCAGCCAAGAGCCAGGGATTAATCAGCCCCAGCATTTT.

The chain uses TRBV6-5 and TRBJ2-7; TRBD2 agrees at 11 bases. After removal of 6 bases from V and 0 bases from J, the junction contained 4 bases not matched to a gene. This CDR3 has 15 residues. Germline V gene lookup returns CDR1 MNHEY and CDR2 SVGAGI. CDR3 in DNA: TGTGCCAGCAGGGGGACTAGCGGTTCCTCCTACGAGCAGTACTTC. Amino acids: CASRGTSGSSYEQYF.

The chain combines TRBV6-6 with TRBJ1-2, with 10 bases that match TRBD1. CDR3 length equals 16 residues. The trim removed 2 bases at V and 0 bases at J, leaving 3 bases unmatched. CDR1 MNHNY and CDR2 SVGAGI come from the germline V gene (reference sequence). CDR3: CASSYRQGASNYGYTF. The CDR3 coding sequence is TGTGCCAGCAGTTACCGACAGGGGGCATCTAACTATGGCTACACCTTC.

Written as DNA, the CDR3 is TGCGCCAGCAGCCGGGACACCTTCTACGAGCAGTACTTC. Encoded protein: CASSRDTFYEQYF. This chain joins TRBV5-1 and TRBJ2-7; D might be TRBD1 (6 bases). Germline CDR1 and CDR2: SGHRS and YFSETQ. The CDR3 consists of 13 residues. Trimming removed 4 bases from V and 3 bases from J, with 11 bases in between.

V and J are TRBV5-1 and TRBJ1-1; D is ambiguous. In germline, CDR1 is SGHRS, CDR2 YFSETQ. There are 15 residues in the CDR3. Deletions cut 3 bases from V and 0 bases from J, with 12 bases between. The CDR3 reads CASSSSAFMNTEAFF. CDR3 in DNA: TGCGCCAGCAGCTCGAGCGCGTTCATGAACACTGAAGCTTTCTTT.